This is a list of T cell receptor beta chains from one sample in a study of a mutant IDH1 vaccine in newly diagnosed glioma. Profiled with immunoSEQ multiplex PCR; TCRdb holds only in-frame clones, not every one. Among 20,000 or so clones listed, over 75% were seen once. This specimen consisted of PBMCs, obtained from a glioma patient treated with radiotherapy, temozolomide or both. These receptors all come from a man aged 35-49 years with glioma. The CDR3 runs from the conserved cysteine through the conserved F or W. D genes are given only for firm matches. Clone size is shown for a subset of rows, as once, few, many or a class of expanded clone.

CDR3aa,CDR3nt,j_gene,d_gene,len,v_gene,abundance
CSAPDSYEQYF,TGCAGTGCGCCGGACAGTTACGAGCAGTACTTC,TRBJ2-7,-,11,TRBV20-1,-
CASSLSEVGQGPWYEQYF,TGTGCCAGCAGCTTATCCGAGGTGGGACAGGGCCCGTGGTACGAGCAGTACTTC,TRBJ2-7,TRBD1,18,TRBV7-8,-
CASRRDRTGANVLTF,TGTGCCAGCAGGAGGGACAGGACTGGGGCCAACGTCCTGACTTTC,TRBJ2-6,TRBD1,15,TRBV6-1,-
CASSPTADQPQHF,TGTGCCAGCAGCCCGACGGCCGATCAGCCCCAGCATTTT,TRBJ1-5,-,13,TRBV7-2,-
CASSFSGLETQYF,TGCGCCAGCAGCTTTTCGGGTTTGGAGACCCAGTACTTC,TRBJ2-5,-,13,TRBV5-1,-
CASSLAYSGSSYEQYF,TGTGCCAGCAGCTTAGCGTATAGCGGGAGCTCCTACGAGCAGTACTTC,TRBJ2-7,TRBD2,16,TRBV7-2,-
CASSPRTSGGDSDTQYF,TGTGCCAGCAGCCCACGGACTAGCGGGGGGGATTCGGATACGCAGTATTTT,TRBJ2-3,TRBD2,17,TRBV4-2,medium-sized
CASSRYRGEETQYF,TGCGCCAGCAGCCGATACAGGGGAGAAGAGACCCAGTACTTC,TRBJ2-5,TRBD1,14,TRBV5-1,-
CASSELGGSSYEQYF,TGTGCCAGCAGTGAATTGGGAGGGTCCTCCTACGAGCAGTACTTC,TRBJ2-7,TRBD2,15,TRBV6-1,-
CASSAGLVQETQYF,TGTGCCAGCAGCGCGGGACTAGTTCAAGAGACCCAGTACTTC,TRBJ2-5,TRBD2,14,TRBV5-5,-
CASTMGRSSNQPQHF,TGTGCCAGTACCATGGGAAGATCTAGCAATCAGCCCCAGCATTTT,TRBJ1-5,-,15,TRBV19,-
CASRTASGNSYNEQFF,TGTGCCAGCAGGACAGCTAGCGGGAACTCCTACAATGAGCAGTTCTTC,TRBJ2-1,TRBD2,16,TRBV5-4,-
CASSAGQGGGNQPQHF,TGTGCCAGCAGTGCCGGACAGGGCGGTGGCAATCAGCCCCAGCATTTT,TRBJ1-5,TRBD1,16,TRBV6-1,few
CASRGSYGYTF,TGTGCCAGCAGAGGGAGCTATGGCTACACCTTC,TRBJ1-2,-,11,TRBV25-1,-
CASEGSSLAGGDYEQYF,TGTGCCAGTGAGGGGTCGTCTCTAGCGGGGGGAGACTACGAGCAGTACTTC,TRBJ2-7,TRBD2,17,TRBV2,-
CASRTGADTQYF,TGTGCCAGCAGAACAGGCGCAGATACGCAGTATTTT,TRBJ2-3,-,12,TRBV6-1,-
CASSKGAHLTQHF,TGTGCCAGCAGTAAAGGGGCCCACTTGACCCAGCATTTT,TRBJ1-5,-,13,TRBV6-5,-
CASLGQFGNTGELFF,TGTGCCAGCCTTGGACAGTTCGGGAACACCGGGGAGCTGTTTTTT,TRBJ2-2,-,15,TRBV6-1,-
CASSFNRGRYNEQFF,TGTGCCAGCAGTTTTAACAGGGGGCGCTACAATGAGCAGTTCTTC,TRBJ2-1,TRBD1,15,TRBV5-5,-
CASSQGTGGFYGYTF,TGCGCCAGCAGCCAAGGGACAGGGGGTTTCTATGGCTACACCTTC,TRBJ1-2,TRBD1,15,TRBV4-1,-
CSVGGQAGKLFF,TGCAGCGTGGGGGGGCAGGCCGGAAAACTGTTTTTT,TRBJ1-4,-,12,TRBV29-1,-
CAWSEIEAGRYGYTF,TGTGCCTGGAGCGAAATCGAGGCAGGGAGATATGGCTACACCTTC,TRBJ1-2,-,15,TRBV30,-